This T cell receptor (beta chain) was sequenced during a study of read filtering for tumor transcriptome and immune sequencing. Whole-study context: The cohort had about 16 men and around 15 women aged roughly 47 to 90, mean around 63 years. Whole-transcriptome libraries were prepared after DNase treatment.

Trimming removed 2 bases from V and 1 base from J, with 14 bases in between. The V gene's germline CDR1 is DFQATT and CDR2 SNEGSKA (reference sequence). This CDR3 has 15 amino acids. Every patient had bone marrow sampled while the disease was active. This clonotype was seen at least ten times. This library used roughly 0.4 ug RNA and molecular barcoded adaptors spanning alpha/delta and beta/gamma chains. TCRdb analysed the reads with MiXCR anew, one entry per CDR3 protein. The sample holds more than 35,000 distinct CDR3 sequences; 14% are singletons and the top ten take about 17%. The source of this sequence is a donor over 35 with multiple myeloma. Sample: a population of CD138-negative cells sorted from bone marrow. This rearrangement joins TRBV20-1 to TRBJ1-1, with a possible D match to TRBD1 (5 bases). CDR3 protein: CSARPPGGSNTEAFF. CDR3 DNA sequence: TGCAGTGCTAGACCCCCCGGGGGATCGAACACTGAAGCTTTCTTT.